The subject of this entry is one T cell receptor beta chain. The antigen it recognizes is unknown. Base qualities are not at hand, and no much larger clone is one base apart. This specimen belongs to a study of CD8 T cells in Susac syndrome (dated by TCRdb to the late 2010s). For the wider study: Whether CD8+ T cell activation and differentiation in Susac syndrome was antigen driven was tested using repertoire sequencing. Here is what the overall study found, with its caveats: The number of individuals in the TCR sequencing and HLA analysis was acknowledged as relatively small.

In the germline V gene (reference sequence), CDR1 corresponds to DFQATT and CDR2 to SNEGSKA. Between the V and J ends, shortened by 3 bases and 7 bases respectively, the junction contains 12 bases. The CDR3 goes from the cysteine to the phenylalanine over 12 residues. Of the read, only the CDR3 DNA is kept; its 36 bases are in frame from base 1. RNA was extracted using the RNeasy kit, and about 0.5 to 1 microgram was reverse transcribed with random hexamers. The immunoSEQ multiplex PCR assay, which covers 54 Vbeta and 13 Jbeta segments, was used to amplify TCR beta CDR3 regions. Bias from PCR amplification was corrected by using a synthetic template baseline for primer optimization and for computational correction. In the authors' own workflow: Reads were annotated to V, D and J genes according to IMGT and were analyzed with immunoSEQ Analyzer, with only productive sequences retained. Clonality was calculated as one minus the Shannon entropy normalized by log2 of the number of productive unique sequences. Public and private clones were assessed among the 100 most prevalent clones of each patient and control. Susac-specific clones were defined as absent from healthy and MS cohorts, around 980 published viral clones and other ImmuneACCESS disease sequences. The public reads were reanalyzed by TCRdb: fastp trimming at Q25, MiXCR alignment, in-frame beta chains only. A single entry per CDR3 protein holds the most common genes and DNA from its merged rows. What appears here as the V and J calls and clone size reflects TCRdb's work, not the paper's. The sample has 55,000 to 85,000 distinct CDR3 sequences on record, around 96% of them singletons. The top ten hold 0.11% of the sample.

High-throughput TCR beta sequencing profiled peripheral blood CD8+ and CD4+ T cells from healthy donors, Susac syndrome patients and multiple sclerosis patients. The multiple sclerosis controls were treatment-naive patients who had stable or active relapsing-remitting disease and met the revised McDonald criteria. Bulk CD8+ and CD4+ T cells were purified magnetically by negative isolation, whereas CD8+ TEMRA cells were enriched by FACS. Blood was collected in EDTA tubes and processed within 24 hours, with PBMCs isolated through density gradient centrifugation. PBMCs intended for TCR sequencing were cryopreserved in liquid nitrogen and thawed later in a water bath at 37 degrees C. The sorted or isolated CD4+, CD8+ and CD8+ TEMRA cells reached a purity of at least 90%.

The TCR comes from a human donor with multiple sclerosis. The sequence joins TRBV20-1 to TRBJ1-1, with no reliable assignment of the D segment. The source material was CD4+ T cells from PBMCs. The encoded CDR3 is CSASGRSFEAFF. The nucleotide sequence reads TGCAGTGCTAGCGGGAGGAGCTTTGAAGCTTTCTTT.